Below are 2 T cell receptor beta chains sequenced from a single sample in a study of T cells expressing NK-cell markers. No DNA is given; TCRdb re-called the 5' RACE reads and lists each CDR3 protein once. The sample spans 350,000 to 450,000 distinct CDR3 sequences; the ten largest clones claim roughly 5.4%. Material for sequencing was blood T cells: a sorted CD56 or NKG2C T cell subset, CD4+ or CD8+ T cells, or bulk PBMC T cells (not recorded which). The receptors derive from a man aged 18-70 years in good health.

CDR3 in amino acids: CASSPVGVEEKLFF. The chain uses TRBV18 and TRBJ1-4; as DNA is missing, the TRBD1 call by TCRdb cannot be tested. Per the germline V gene, CDR1 is KGHSH and CDR2 is LQKENI. CDR3 length: 14 residues.

The V gene is TRBV4-2, the J gene TRBJ1-5; TCRdb names TRBD1, which stays unverified in the absence of DNA. The CDR3 length is 14 residues. Germline V gene lookup returns CDR1 LGHNA and CDR2 YNFKEQ. Here the CDR3 reads CASSQEHREQPQHF.